This note documents a single TCR beta chain sequence. Those enrolled in Seattle joined during active infection and were followed longitudinally afterward. These data originate in a study of blood T cell repertoires in COVID-19. For the study at large: T cells, B-cell-depleted T cells, or PBMCs provided the cDNA or gDNA that served as material.

The CDR3 spans 16 residues. Germline V gene lookup returns CDR1 MNHEY and CDR2 SVGEGT. V lost 2 bases, J lost 6 bases, and 17 bases lay in between. Generated by immunoSEQ multiplex PCR, the TCRdb table keeps only in-frame clones and is missing some. The sample carries 250,000 or so clones, around 90% recorded once. Sequences were obtained from peripheral blood. The sequence was obtained from a man aged 30-40 years with COVID-19, enrolled during active disease. The rearrangement links TRBV6-2 or TRBV6-3 to TRBJ2-1; D remains ambiguous. CDR3 nucleotides: TGTGCCAGCAGTTACCCCCGACTCGCCAATATCAATGAGCAGTTCTTC. Translated, it gives CASSYPRLANINEQFF.